The TCR beta chain described here comes from a study of T-cell reconstitution after alpha-beta-depleted transplantation in children. Trimming cost V 2 bases and J 4 bases; bases outside gene matches: 14. The germline V gene encodes CDR1 MNHNS and CDR2 SASEGT. The CDR3 length is 18 residues. A TCRbeta library incorporating unique molecular identifiers was prepared. TCRdb reanalysed the PCR reads using MiXCR and keeps one entry per CDR3 protein. The sample holds about 500,000 distinct CDR3 sequences, approximately 29% seen once. This rearrangement joins TRBV6-1 to TRBJ1-5, with 7 bases lining up with TRBD1. The material sequenced was PBMCs from the stem cell graft donor, taken from the stem cell graft. The origin of this receptor is a human donor who donated a stem cell graft to a child with aplastic anemia. CDR3 sequence: CASSENPLYRGGNQPQHF. CDR3 bases: TGTGCCAGCAGTGAAAATCCGTTGTACAGGGGAGGAAATCAGCCCCAGCATTTT.